This passage covers 9 T cell receptor beta chains from one sample sequenced in a study of cytotoxic CD8 clonotypes in ibrutinib-treated CLL. Sequencing used immunoSEQ multiplex PCR; TCRdb keeps in-frame clones, though not all of them. The table lists approximately 320,000 clones, 67% of them singletons. This material consisted of PBMCs, taken after 36 months of ibrutinib treatment. The source is a human donor with chronic lymphocytic leukemia.

The DNA for the CDR3 is TGTGCCAGCAGCAAAAGACAGGGAATTGCAGAGACCCAGTACTTC. This encodes CASSKRQGIAETQYF. The chain carries TRBV5-5 and TRBJ2-5; the match to TRBD1 covers 7 bases. Germline V gives CDR1 SGHKS, CDR2 YYEKEE (reference sequence). The trim removed 4 bases at V and 4 bases at J, leaving 10 bases unmatched. CDR3 length equals 15 residues.

The rearrangement links TRBV11-1 to TRBJ2-7, with unresolved D. Germline CDR1 and CDR2: SGHAT and FQDESV (reference sequence). Trimming removed 0 bases at V and 7 bases at J, with 13 bases between. The CDR3 has 14 residues. The chain's CDR3 is CASSLAGPSREQYF. As DNA, the CDR3 is TGTGCCAGCAGCTTAGCTGGACCCTCGAGGGAGCAGTACTTC.

This sequence joins TRBV29-1 and TRBJ1-1, with D maybe TRBD1 (5 bases). There are 12 residues in the CDR3. Germline CDR1 reads SQVTM; CDR2 reads ANQGSEA. V lost 7 bases and J lost 7, with 16 bases in between. This CDR3 reads CSAQIRTLEAFF. As DNA, the CDR3 is TGCAGCGCCCAAATAAGGACACTTGAAGCTTTCTTT.

A few counts support this clone. The J gene is TRBJ2-5, the V gene TRBV18, with a tentative D call TRBD1 (6 bases). Germline V gene data show CDR1 as KGHSH and CDR2 as LQKENI. The CDR3 has 13 amino acids. Trimming stripped 3 bases from V and 7 bases from J, with 12 bases between. The CDR3 sequence is CASSPGTPATQYF. As DNA, the CDR3 is TGTGCCAGCTCACCCGGGACACCGGCGACCCAGTACTTC.

The chain links TRBV9 to TRBJ2-5, with TRBD2 identical over 11 bases. CDR3 size: 15 residues. V was pared by 0 bases and J by 5 bases, with 3 bases of the junction left unmatched. Germline CDR1 is SGDLS and CDR2 is YYNGEE. CDR3 DNA: TGTGCCAGCAGCGTAGTTAGCGGGGGGGTTGAGACCCAGTACTTC. As protein: CASSVVSGGVETQYF. Looking up the rest from reference TRBV9 and TRBJ2-5 gives the full variable domain: DSGVTQTPKHLITATGQRVTLRCSPRSGDLSVYWYQQSLDQGLQFLIQYYNGEERAKGNILERFSAQQFPDLHSELNLSSLELGDSALYFCASSVVSGGVETQYFGPGTRLLVL.

The chain uses TRBV27 and TRBJ2-7; 11 bases map to TRBD2. The V and J ends lost 3 bases and 3 bases, in that order; junction bases with no gene match: 7. Germline CDR1 is MNHEY and CDR2 is SMNVEV (reference sequence). CDR3 length: 16 amino acids. CDR3 DNA: TGTGCCAGCAGTTTCCCCGGGACTAGCGGTATCTACGAGCAGTACTTC. It encodes CASSFPGTSGIYEQYF.

V and J are TRBV28 and TRBJ1-5; D might be TRBD1 (6 bases). CDR1 and CDR2 from the germline V gene are MDHEN and SYDVKM. The CDR3 contains 14 residues. Trimming took 3 bases from V and 6 from J, leaving 12 bases between them. CDR3 DNA: TGTGCCAGCAGTTTGTCAGGGGCGGGTCAGCCCCAGCATTTT. Amino acids: CASSLSGAGQPQHF.

The chain recombines TRBV6-1 with TRBJ1-5; 8 nucleotides align to TRBD1. CDR3 length equals 15 residues. V lost 1 base to trimming and J lost 6 bases; unmatched junction nucleotides: 5. Germline V gene data show CDR1 as MNHNS and CDR2 as SASEGT. DNA of the CDR3: TGTGCCAGCAGTGAAGTTTCCAGGGGGCTTCAGCCCCAGCATTTT. Translating it yields CASSEVSRGLQPQHF.

The rearrangement links TRBV18 to TRBJ2-7; D is perhaps TRBD2 (5 bases). This CDR3 has 14 residues. V was shortened by 2 bases and J by 5 bases, with 13 bases between the two germline ends. Germline V gene data show CDR1 as KGHSH and CDR2 as LQKENI. The CDR3 DNA sequence: TGTGCCAGCTCACCATCGGCGGGCCGGGACGAGCAGTACTTC. Translation: CASSPSAGRDEQYF.